This is a list of T cell receptor beta chains from one sample in a study of blood T cell repertoires in COVID-19. Profiling relied on immunoSEQ multiplex PCR, and the TCRdb table lists in-frame clones only, not all of them. The sample holds 200,000 to 250,000 clones, about 86% seen once. Sequences were obtained from peripheral blood. These receptors were collected from a young man with active or convalescent COVID-19. Each CDR3 is given with its conserved first and last residue. Each record gives: D gene, clone size, V gene, J gene, CDR3 DNA, CDR3 protein. A D gene is named only where the DNA matches it firmly. Clone size is stated in some rows and not others, as once, few, many or a class when expanded.

d_call: -
clone_size: -
v_call: TRBV7-8
j_call: TRBJ1-1
cdr3_nt: TGTGCCAGCAGCTTCTCCAGACTCCTCACTGAAGCTTTCTTT
cdr3_aa: CASSFSRLLTEAFF

d_call: -
clone_size: -
v_call: TRBV9
j_call: TRBJ2-2
cdr3_nt: TGTGCCAGCAGCGTCGACCCCCGGGGGAACACCGGGGAGCTGTTTTTT
cdr3_aa: CASSVDPRGNTGELFF

d_call: TRBD1
clone_size: -
v_call: TRBV7-9
j_call: TRBJ1-4
cdr3_nt: TGTGCCAGCAGCTCCGGACAGGGTGGGACTAATGAAAAACTGTTTTTT
cdr3_aa: CASSSGQGGTNEKLFF

d_call: -
clone_size: once
v_call: TRBV10-3
j_call: TRBJ1-1
cdr3_nt: TGTGCCATCAGTGAGTCGGCGAGGGCGATGAACACTGAAGCTTTCTTT
cdr3_aa: CAISESARAMNTEAFF

d_call: -
clone_size: -
v_call: TRBV7-2
j_call: TRBJ2-7
cdr3_nt: TGTGCCAGCAGCCCCGCGAAGTGGGGAGTAGGGCTGCGCGAGCAGTACTTC
cdr3_aa: CASSPAKWGVGLREQYF

d_call: -
clone_size: once
v_call: TRBV27
j_call: TRBJ1-2
cdr3_nt: TGTGCCAGCAGCCCAGGGGCCCCACTCTATGGCTACACCTTC
cdr3_aa: CASSPGAPLYGYTF

d_call: TRBD2
clone_size: -
v_call: TRBV27
j_call: TRBJ2-7
cdr3_nt: TGTGCCAGCAGTGTACTAGCGGGGGCGAGGGAGCAGTACTTC
cdr3_aa: CASSVLAGAREQYF

d_call: TRBD1
clone_size: -
v_call: TRBV19
j_call: TRBJ1-1
cdr3_nt: TGTGCCAGTAGGGGGACAGGGGTGAACACTGAAGCTTTCTTT
cdr3_aa: CASRGTGVNTEAFF

d_call: -
clone_size: -
v_call: TRBV29-1
j_call: TRBJ2-3
cdr3_nt: TGCAGCGTTGCTGGGCAGGGGGGAGATACGCAGTATTTT
cdr3_aa: CSVAGQGGDTQYF

d_call: -
clone_size: -
v_call: TRBV6-5
j_call: TRBJ2-7
cdr3_nt: TGTGCCAGCAGTTACTATAGTGGAGCCTACGAGCAGTACTTC
cdr3_aa: CASSYYSGAYEQYF

d_call: -
clone_size: -
v_call: TRBV7-6
j_call: TRBJ1-2
cdr3_nt: TGTGCCAGCAGCTTGGGGGGGCACACCTTC
cdr3_aa: CASSLGGHTF

d_call: -
clone_size: -
v_call: TRBV4-2
j_call: TRBJ1-5
cdr3_nt: TGTGCCAGCAGCCCTTTCAGGGGTAGCAATCAGCCCCAGCATTTT
cdr3_aa: CASSPFRGSNQPQHF

d_call: -
clone_size: -
v_call: TRBV12-2
j_call: TRBJ2-5
cdr3_nt: TGTGCAAGTCGCTTGGATGTCCCCGGACTAGGGGATGAGACCCAGTACTTC
cdr3_aa: CASRLDVPGLGDETQYF

d_call: TRBD1
clone_size: once
v_call: TRBV30
j_call: TRBJ1-1
cdr3_nt: TGTGCCTGGAGTGGACAGGGGGTCACTGAAGCTTTCTTT
cdr3_aa: CAWSGQGVTEAFF

d_call: TRBD1
clone_size: -
v_call: TRBV2
j_call: TRBJ1-5
cdr3_nt: TGTGCCAGCAGACAAGGACAGGCATCCCAGCCCCAGCATTTT
cdr3_aa: CASRQGQASQPQHF

d_call: -
clone_size: -
v_call: TRBV6-2/TRBV6-3
j_call: TRBJ2-1
cdr3_nt: TGTGCCAGCAGTACCGGAGGGCCCAGCGGTGAGCAGTTCTTC
cdr3_aa: CASSTGGPSGEQFF

d_call: -
clone_size: medium-sized
v_call: TRBV28
j_call: TRBJ2-7
cdr3_nt: TGTGCCAGCAGCCGCCCCTCCCTGGCGGCCTACGAGCAGTACTTC
cdr3_aa: CASSRPSLAAYEQYF

d_call: -
clone_size: -
v_call: TRBV7-9
j_call: TRBJ2-1
cdr3_nt: TGTGCCAGCAGCCCCCTTAGCAATGAGCAGTTCTTC
cdr3_aa: CASSPLSNEQFF

d_call: -
clone_size: -
v_call: TRBV7-9
j_call: TRBJ1-3
cdr3_nt: TGTGCCAGCTTGGGGGGGGGCAGTGTAACTCACACCATATATTTT
cdr3_aa: CASLGGGSVTHTIYF

d_call: TRBD1
clone_size: -
v_call: TRBV7-9
j_call: TRBJ1-5
cdr3_nt: TGTGCCAGCAGCTTACAGGGGGATCAGCCCCAGCATTTT
cdr3_aa: CASSLQGDQPQHF

d_call: TRBD2
clone_size: -
v_call: TRBV5-1
j_call: TRBJ2-3
cdr3_nt: TGCGCCAGCAGCTTGAACCTAGCGGGAGCATCAGATACGCAGTATTTT
cdr3_aa: CASSLNLAGASDTQYF

d_call: TRBD1
clone_size: -
v_call: TRBV3-1/TRBV3-2
j_call: TRBJ1-5
cdr3_nt: TGTGCCAGCAGCCCCGGACAGGGGCTCCCGGGGCATTTT
cdr3_aa: CASSPGQGLPGHF

d_call: TRBD2
clone_size: few
v_call: TRBV5-4
j_call: TRBJ2-1
cdr3_nt: TGTGCCAGCAGCTTGGAGCGGGAGGGTTACAATGAGCAGTTCTTC
cdr3_aa: CASSLEREGYNEQFF

d_call: -
clone_size: -
v_call: TRBV19
j_call: TRBJ2-2
cdr3_nt: TGTGCCAGTAGTATGGGCGGGAAATACACCGGGGAGCTGTTTTTT
cdr3_aa: CASSMGGKYTGELFF

d_call: -
clone_size: few
v_call: TRBV29-1
j_call: TRBJ2-3
cdr3_nt: TGCAGCGTTGACCGAGGCGGCACAGATACGCAGTATTTT
cdr3_aa: CSVDRGGTDTQYF

d_call: -
clone_size: -
v_call: TRBV29-1
j_call: TRBJ2-3
cdr3_nt: TGCAGCGTTGTAGCCAGCACAGATACGCAGTATTTT
cdr3_aa: CSVVASTDTQYF

d_call: -
clone_size: -
v_call: TRBV7-2
j_call: TRBJ2-7
cdr3_nt: TGTGCCACGGGTAGGAGGGATCCACCCGAGCAGTACTTC
cdr3_aa: CATGRRDPPEQYF

d_call: TRBD1
clone_size: -
v_call: TRBV7-8
j_call: TRBJ2-7
cdr3_nt: TGTGCCAGCAGCTTAGATTCGGGACAGGGATCCTACGAGCAGTACTTC
cdr3_aa: CASSLDSGQGSYEQYF